The source of this T cell receptor (beta chain) is a study of blood T cell repertoires in COVID-19. Overall study: Acute and convalescent COVID-19 samples came from the United States, Italy and Spain.

Clones were sequenced by immunoSEQ multiplex PCR, and TCRdb holds only the in-frame ones, with some missing. The repertoire holds roughly 400,000 clones, with around nine tenths as singletons. Participants came from about 24 US areas, aged roughly 18 to 89 years. Participants' reported clinical history set cohort assignment. A COVID-19 case was met by exposed participants within 2 weeks before study entry. Germline CDR1 reads LNHDA; CDR2 reads SQIVND (reference sequence). The CDR3 totals 14 residues. The trim removed 8 bases at V and 4 bases at J, leaving 6 bases unmatched. The TCR originated in a woman aged 18 to 35 who had been exposed to COVID-19. This chain links TRBV19 with TRBJ1-5; 9 bases align to TRBD1. The sample taken for sequencing was PBMCs or T cells enriched from blood (not recorded which). The CDR3 is CASRDRVGNQPQHF. In DNA form, the CDR3 reads TGTGCCAGTCGGGACAGGGTAGGGAATCAGCCCCAGCATTTT.